Listed here is a single TCR beta chain. In the original workflow: Estimated nucleated cell counts came from reference gene primer amplification. Sequencing used immunoSEQ multiplex PCR; TCRdb keeps in-frame clones, though not all of them. V, J and clone size are those of that table, while D and trimming were read from the DNA. The repertoire includes tens of thousands of clones, approximately 80% of them detected once, and around 13% sits in the top ten. This sample was taken from a study of blood T cell repertoires in COVID-19. Background on the study: The samples span acute and convalescent COVID-19 from the United States, Italy and Spain. In each case, the material was cDNA or gDNA derived from T cells, B-cell-depleted T cells, or PBMCs.

Germline V gene sequence: CDR1 SGHDN, CDR2 FVKESK. V gave up 3 bases and J gave up 8 bases; unmatched junction bases: 5. The CDR3 length is 13 residues. Material for sequencing was peripheral blood. The chain joins TRBV14 to TRBJ1-2; 8 nucleotides match TRBD1. This clonotype originated in an elderly man with acute or convalescent COVID-19. CDR3 sequence reads: CASSQDRAGGYTF. The CDR3 DNA sequence: TGTGCCAGCAGCCAGGACAGGGCGGGAGGCTACACCTTC.